This T cell receptor beta chain appears in the sequencing data of a study of radiotherapy plus CTLA-4 blockade in lung cancer. About the research overall: Objective response was observed in about 19% of patients, and disease control in less than 35%.

General study points: Expansion in blood of tumor-derived TCR clones was seen after radiotherapy plus ipilimumab. Interferon-beta, together with early blood T cell clone dynamics, reportedly best predicted response.

The CDR3 has 13 amino acids. Deletions cut 5 bases from V and 0 bases from J, with 7 bases between. Germline lookup yields CDR1 MNHEY and CDR2 SVGAGI. Worth noting for this clone: Its specificity is not known.

Assay: immunoSEQ multiplex PCR; the TCRdb copy retains only in-frame clones and omits some. The sample records 53,000 or so clones, less than 85% being singletons. This receptor was taken from a human donor with non-small cell lung cancer who had stable disease on radiotherapy plus ipilimumab. Sequences were derived from peripheral blood, sampled from a patient treated with radiotherapy plus ipilimumab. The chain links TRBV6-5 to TRBJ1-1, with D unresolved. The CDR3 DNA reads TGTGCCAGCAGTCTAAAGATGAACACTGAAGCTTTCTTT. Amino acid sequence: CASSLKMNTEAFF.